This T cell receptor (beta chain) was found in a study of blood T cell repertoires in COVID-19. Study-level information: The cDNA or gDNA used as material had been derived from T cells, B-cell-depleted T cells, or PBMCs.

The data were produced by immunoSEQ multiplex PCR, yet TCRdb's version contains in-frame clones alone and is incomplete. The sample contains around 260,000 clones, over 75% of which appear only once. The trim removed 3 bases at V and 0 bases at J, leaving 3 bases unmatched. Germline V lookup: CDR1 LGHDT, CDR2 YNNKEL (reference sequence). This CDR3 comprises 16 residues. Sequences were obtained from peripheral blood. The sequence was collected from a human donor in a cohort sampled during active COVID-19. The rearrangement uses TRBV3-1 (or the pseudogene TRBV3-2) and TRBJ2-2; the match to TRBD2 covers 8 bases. The CDR3 DNA follows: TGTGCCAGCAGCCATAGACTAGCGACGAACACCGGGGAGCTGTTTTTT. It yields the protein CASSHRLATNTGELFF.